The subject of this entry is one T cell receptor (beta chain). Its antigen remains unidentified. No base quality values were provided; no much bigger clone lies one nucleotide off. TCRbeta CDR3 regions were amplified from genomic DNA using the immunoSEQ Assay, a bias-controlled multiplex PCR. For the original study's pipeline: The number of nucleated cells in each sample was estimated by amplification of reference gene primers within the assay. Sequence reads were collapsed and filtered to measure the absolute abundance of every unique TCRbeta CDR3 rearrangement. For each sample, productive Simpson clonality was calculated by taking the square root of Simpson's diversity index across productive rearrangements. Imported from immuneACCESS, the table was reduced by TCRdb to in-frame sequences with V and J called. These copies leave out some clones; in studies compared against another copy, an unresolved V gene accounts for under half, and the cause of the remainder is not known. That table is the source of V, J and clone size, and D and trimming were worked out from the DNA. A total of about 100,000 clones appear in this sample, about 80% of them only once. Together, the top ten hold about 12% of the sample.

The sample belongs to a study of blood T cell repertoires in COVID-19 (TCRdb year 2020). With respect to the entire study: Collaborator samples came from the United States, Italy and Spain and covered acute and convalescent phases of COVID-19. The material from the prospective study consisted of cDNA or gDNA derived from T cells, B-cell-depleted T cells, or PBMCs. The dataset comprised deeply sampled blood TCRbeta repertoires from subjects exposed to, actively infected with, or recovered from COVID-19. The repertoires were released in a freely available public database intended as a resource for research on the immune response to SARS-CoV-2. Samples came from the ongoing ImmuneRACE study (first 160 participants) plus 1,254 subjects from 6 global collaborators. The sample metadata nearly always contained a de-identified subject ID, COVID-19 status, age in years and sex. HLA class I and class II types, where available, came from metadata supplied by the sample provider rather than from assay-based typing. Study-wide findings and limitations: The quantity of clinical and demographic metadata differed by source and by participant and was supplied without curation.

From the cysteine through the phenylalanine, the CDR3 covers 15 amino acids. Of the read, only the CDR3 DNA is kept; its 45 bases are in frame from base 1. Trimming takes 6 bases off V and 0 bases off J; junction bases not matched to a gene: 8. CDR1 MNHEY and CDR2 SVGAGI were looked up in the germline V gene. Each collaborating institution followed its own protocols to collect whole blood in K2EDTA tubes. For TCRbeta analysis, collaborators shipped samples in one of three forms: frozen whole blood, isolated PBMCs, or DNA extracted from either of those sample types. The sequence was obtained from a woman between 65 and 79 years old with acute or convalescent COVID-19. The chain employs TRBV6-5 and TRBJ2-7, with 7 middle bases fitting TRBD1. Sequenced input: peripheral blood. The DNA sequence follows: TGTGCCAGCAGATCTACAGGGGCCGTCTCCTACGAGCAGTACTTC. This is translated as CASRSTGAVSYEQYF.